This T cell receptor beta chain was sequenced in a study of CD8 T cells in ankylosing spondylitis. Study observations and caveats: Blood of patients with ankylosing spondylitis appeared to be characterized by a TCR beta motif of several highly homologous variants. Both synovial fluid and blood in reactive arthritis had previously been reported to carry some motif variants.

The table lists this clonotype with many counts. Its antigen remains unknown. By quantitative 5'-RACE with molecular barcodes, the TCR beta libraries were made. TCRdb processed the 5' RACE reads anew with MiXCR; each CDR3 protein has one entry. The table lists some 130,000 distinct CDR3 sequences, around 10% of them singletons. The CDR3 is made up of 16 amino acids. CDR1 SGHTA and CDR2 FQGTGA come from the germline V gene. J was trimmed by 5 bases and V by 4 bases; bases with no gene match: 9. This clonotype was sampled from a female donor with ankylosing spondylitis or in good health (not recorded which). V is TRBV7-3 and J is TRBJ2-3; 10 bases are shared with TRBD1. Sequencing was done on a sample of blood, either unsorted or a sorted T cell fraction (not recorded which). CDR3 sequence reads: CASSSTGTGDIDTQYF. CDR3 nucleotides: TGTGCCAGCAGCTCCACCGGGACAGGGGATATAGATACGCAGTATTTT.